Following are 12 T cell receptor beta chains from one sample sequenced in a study of ipilimumab plus nivolumab after autologous stem cell transplantation. Produced via immunoSEQ multiplex PCR; TCRdb's table is partial and in-frame only. The sample lists 17,000 or so clones; roughly 80% were seen once. This material consisted of PBMCs, taken in a trial of ipilimumab plus nivolumab as post-transplant consolidation. These receptors were taken from a male donor with diffuse large B-cell lymphoma.

This chain connects TRBV5-5 to TRBJ2-1, with D possibly matching TRBD1 (6 bases). V was shortened by 2 bases and J by 9 bases, with 15 bases between the two germline ends. The germline CDR1 and CDR2 sequences are SGHKS and YYEKEE (reference sequence). The CDR3 loop spans 14 amino acids. CDR3 sequence (DNA): TGTGCCAGCAGCTTTCGCGACAGGCCCCTTGAGCAGTTCTTC. Translated, it gives CASSFRDRPLEQFF. The full variable domain, with the rest looked up from reference TRBV5-5 and TRBJ2-1, is DAGVTQSPTHLIKTRGQQVTLRCSPISGHKSVSWYQQVLGQGPQFIFQYYEKEERGRGNFPDRFSARQFPNYSSELNVNALLLGDSALYLCASSFRDRPLEQFFGPGTRLTVL.

The chain employs TRBV4-1 and TRBJ1-4, with 9 bases identical to TRBD1. This CDR3 has 16 amino acids. Germline V gene lookup returns CDR1 MGHRA and CDR2 YSYEKL. The V segment lost 5 bases and the J segment 8 bases; nucleotides outside the gene matches: 12. This chain's CDR3 is CASSKKAGTGLEKLFF. Here the CDR3 DNA reads TGCGCCAGCAGCAAGAAGGCCGGGACAGGGCTAGAAAAACTGTTTTTT.

This rearrangement joins TRBV7-2 to TRBJ2-7, with D perhaps TRBD2 (6 bases). CDR1 and CDR2 (germline): SGHTA, FQGNSA. This CDR3 is 15 amino acids long. V lost 5 bases to trimming and J lost 0 bases, with 14 bases between them. The DNA for the CDR3 is TGTGCCAGCAGCCCACGGAGGGAGAGCTCCTACGAGCAGTACTTC. This encodes CASSPRRESSYEQYF.

The chain carries TRBV7-2 and TRBJ2-7; 15 bases line up with TRBD2. CDR1 SGHTA and CDR2 FQGNSA come from the germline V gene. The junction had 14 bases not matched to a gene; V was cut back by 6 bases and J by 8 bases. The CDR3 sequence is 17 residues long. CDR3 loop: CASRFGTSGGLATKQYF. CDR3 bases: TGTGCCAGCAGATTCGGGACTAGCGGGGGGCTAGCTACGAAGCAGTACTTC.

The rearrangement uses TRBV29-1 and TRBJ2-7, with 10 bases lining up with TRBD1. Germline CDR1 reads SQVTM; CDR2 reads ANQGSEA. Trimming took 6 bases from V and 5 from J; bases not matched to a gene: 10. There are 14 residues in the CDR3. The CDR3 here is CSVNRDRGGDEQYF. The CDR3 DNA follows: TGCAGCGTAAACAGGGACAGGGGCGGGGACGAGCAGTACTTC.

To note about this clone: Just one base apart from a much larger clone, this may be a read error. The rearrangement joins TRBV27 to TRBJ1-4, with D uncertain. CDR1 is MNHEY, CDR2 SMNVEV, per germline (reference sequence). The V end lost 7 bases, the J end lost 7 bases, and 13 bases lay between the germline ends. This CDR3 has 13 amino acids. CDR3 sequence reads: CASNEEGAEKLFF. DNA of the CDR3: TGTGCCAGCAATGAAGAGGGTGCTGAAAAACTGTTTTTT.

The CDR3 loop reads CASSQGTGARGYTF. For the CDR3, the DNA is TGCGCCAGCAGCCAAGGGACAGGGGCCCGTGGCTACACCTTC. V and J are TRBV4-3 and TRBJ1-2; 9 bases map to TRBD1. V shed 1 base, J shed 7 bases, and the junction held 4 bases outside the gene matches. Germline CDR1 LGHNA, CDR2 YSLEER. This CDR3 has 14 amino acids.

This chain links TRBV7-8 with TRBJ1-5, with D tentatively TRBD1 (5 bases). V gave up 3 bases and J gave up 5 bases, with 11 bases separating them. The CDR3 consists of 14 residues. In germline, CDR1 is SGHVS, CDR2 FQNEAQ. In DNA, the CDR3 is TGTGCCAGCAGCTTTGCAGGGATCCATCAGCCCCAGCATTTT. This gives the protein CASSFAGIHQPQHF. Using reference TRBV7-8 and TRBJ1-5 for the parts outside the CDR3, the full variable domain is GAGVSQSPRYKVAKRGQDVALRCDPISGHVSLFWYQQALGQGPEFLTYFQNEAQLDKSGLPSDRFFAERPEGSVSTLKIQRTQQEDSAVYLCASSFAGIHQPQHFGDGTRLSIL.

The chain employs TRBV20-1 and TRBJ1-2; D gene ambiguous. This CDR3 spans 11 amino acids. CDR1 and CDR2 from the germline V gene are DFQATT and SNEGSKA (reference sequence). Trimming cost V 4 bases and J 8 bases, with 11 bases left between them. CDR3 residues: CSANSGRGYTF. The DNA of the CDR3 is TGCAGTGCTAACAGCGGGCGGGGCTACACCTTC.

The chain couples TRBV4-1 to TRBJ2-5; D gene ambiguous. V lost 2 bases to trimming and J lost 1 base, with 14 bases between them. CDR1 MGHRA and CDR2 YSYEKL come from the germline V gene. This CDR3 contains 16 residues. CDR3 protein: CASSQHREQPQETQYF. CDR3 coding DNA: TGCGCCAGCAGCCAACACCGTGAACAGCCCCAAGAGACCCAGTACTTC.

This clone qualifies as medium-sized (0.01 to 0.1%). At the DNA level, this CDR3 is encoded by other sequences in the same sample as well. V usage is TRBV5-4 and J usage is TRBJ1-4; D remains unclear. Trimming stripped 0 bases from V and 4 bases from J, with 7 bases between. The CDR3 totals 14 residues. Germline values: CDR1 SGHNT, CDR2 YYREEE (reference sequence). Written as DNA, the CDR3 is TGTGCCAGCAGCTTGGACAGTCTTAATGAAAAACTGTTTTTT. Its protein is CASSLDSLNEKLFF.

The table lists this clone with a count of one. CDR3 amino acids: CASSEVEAYGYTF. CDR3 coding DNA: TGTGCCAGCAGTGAAGTGGAGGCCTATGGCTACACCTTC. The chain links TRBV2 to TRBJ1-2; D is undetermined. CDR3 length: 13 residues. Germline V CDR1 and CDR2: SNHLY, FYNNEI. Trimming removed 1 base at V and 4 bases at J, with 7 bases between. The complete variable domain, with remaining parts taken from reference TRBV2 and TRBJ1-2, reads EPEVTQTPSHQVTQMGQEVILRCVPISNHLYFYWYRQILGQKVEFLVSFYNNEISEKSEIFDDQFSVERPDGSNFTLKIRSTKLEDSAMYFCASSEVEAYGYTFGSGTRLTVV.